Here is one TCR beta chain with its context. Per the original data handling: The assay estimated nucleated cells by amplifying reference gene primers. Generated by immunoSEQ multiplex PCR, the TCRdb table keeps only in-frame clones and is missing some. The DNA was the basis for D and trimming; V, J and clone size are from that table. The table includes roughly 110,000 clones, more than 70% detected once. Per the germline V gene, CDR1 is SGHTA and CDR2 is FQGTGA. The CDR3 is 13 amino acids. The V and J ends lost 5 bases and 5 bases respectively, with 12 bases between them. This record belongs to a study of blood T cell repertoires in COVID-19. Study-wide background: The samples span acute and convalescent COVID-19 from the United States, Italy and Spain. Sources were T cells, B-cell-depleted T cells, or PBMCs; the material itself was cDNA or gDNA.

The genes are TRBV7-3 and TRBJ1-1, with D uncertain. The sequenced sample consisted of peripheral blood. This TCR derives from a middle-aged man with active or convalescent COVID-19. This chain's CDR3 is CASSPNLITEAFF. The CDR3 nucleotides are TGTGCCAGCAGCCCGAACTTGATAACTGAAGCTTTCTTT.